This TCR beta chain was recovered during a study of blood T cell repertoires in COVID-19. The wider study: Sites across the United States, Italy and Spain contributed samples from acute and convalescent COVID-19. PBMCs, B-cell-depleted T cells, or T cells were the source of the cDNA or gDNA that made up the material.

Assay: immunoSEQ multiplex PCR; the TCRdb copy retains only in-frame clones and omits some. The table lists around 250,000 clones, around four fifths of them singletons, with approximately 5.4% in the top ten. The CDR3 is 14 residues long. Between the trimmed V and J ends, which lost 0 bases and 4 bases, there was a span of 10 bases. Germline CDR1 and CDR2: LGHNA and YNFKEQ. This chain links TRBV4-2 with TRBJ2-7; D remains unclear. Sequenced: peripheral blood. The sequence came from an elderly man with acute or convalescent COVID-19. This CDR3 reads CASSQETRVYEQYF. As DNA, the CDR3 is TGTGCCAGCAGCCAAGAAACCCGGGTGTACGAGCAGTACTTC.